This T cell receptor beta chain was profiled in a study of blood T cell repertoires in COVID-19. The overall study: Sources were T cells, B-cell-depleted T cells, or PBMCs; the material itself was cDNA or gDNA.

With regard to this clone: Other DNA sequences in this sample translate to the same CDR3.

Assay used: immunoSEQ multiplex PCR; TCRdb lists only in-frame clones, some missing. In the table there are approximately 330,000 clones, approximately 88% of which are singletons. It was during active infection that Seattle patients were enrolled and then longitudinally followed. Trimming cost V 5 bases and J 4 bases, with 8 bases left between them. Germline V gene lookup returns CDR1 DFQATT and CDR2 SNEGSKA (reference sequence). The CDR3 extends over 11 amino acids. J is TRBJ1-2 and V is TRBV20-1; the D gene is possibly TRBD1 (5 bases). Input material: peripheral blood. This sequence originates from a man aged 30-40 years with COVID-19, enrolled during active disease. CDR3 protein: CSAAGSYGYTF. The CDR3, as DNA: TGCAGTGCTGCAGGGTCCTATGGCTACACCTTC.